The sequence of this TCR beta chain was determined in a study of CXCR3-negative and CXCR3-positive naive CD8 T cells. A remark on this clonotype: Its antigen remains unknown.

Study-level results: Freshly isolated PBMCs were used in most assays, given partial CXCR3 loss after freezing.

UMI-labeled 5' RACE TRB cDNA libraries were prepared from the cells. TCRdb reprocessed the 5' RACE reads; each CDR3 protein has one entry and no DNA is given. The sample holds roughly 100,000 distinct CDR3 sequences. CDR1 is SQVTM and CDR2 is ANQGSEA in the germline V gene. The CDR3 spans 13 residues. The receptor's source is a human donor in good health. Some clones in this sample may be carry-over from other donors' samples. The sequenced sample was naive CXCR3- CD8+ T cells from blood. The subset was: CD45RO-CCR7+CD27+CD95- naive CD8+ T cells lacking CXCR3 (TNR3-). The chain combines TRBV29-1 with TRBJ1-1; the D call of TRBD1 rests on TCRdb alone, since no DNA is present to check it. The CDR3 loop reads CSADDGGSAEAFF.